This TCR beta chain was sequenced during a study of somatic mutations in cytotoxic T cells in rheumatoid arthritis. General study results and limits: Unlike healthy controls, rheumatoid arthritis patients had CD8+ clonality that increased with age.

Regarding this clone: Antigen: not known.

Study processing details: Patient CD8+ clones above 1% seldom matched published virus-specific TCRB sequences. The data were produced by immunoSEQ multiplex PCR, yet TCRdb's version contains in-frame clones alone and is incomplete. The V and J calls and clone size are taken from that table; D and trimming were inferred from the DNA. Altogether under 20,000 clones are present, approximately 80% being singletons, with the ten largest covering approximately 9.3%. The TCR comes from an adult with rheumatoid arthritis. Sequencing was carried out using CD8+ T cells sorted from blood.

This CDR3 reads CASSFGSATHQYF. Here the CDR3 DNA reads TGTGCCAGCAGTTTTGGCTCGGCAACTCATCAGTACTTC. V and J are TRBV5-6 and TRBJ2-5; D remains unclear. This CDR3 is 13 amino acids long. Trimming left V 5 bases short and J 11 bases short, with 19 bases between. Germline V CDR1 and CDR2: SGHDT, YYEEEE.